This TCR beta chain was obtained from a study of beta chain features in type 1 diabetes. Findings of the study overall: The study found fewer insertions and more deletions at VDJ junctions in type 1 diabetes patients.

This CDR3 region has 11 residues. CDR1 is SEHNR, CDR2 FQNEAQ, per germline (reference sequence). Deletions cut 5 bases from V and 10 bases from J, with 11 bases between. To note about this clone: The antigen remains unidentified.

Purity exceeding 98% was reached by all sorted populations. TCRB transcripts that were expressed got sequenced, as all of the isolated RNA had been reverse transcribed. Approximately 3.6 million reads, on average, came from each naive, central memory and regulatory T cell sample. TCRdb keeps only in-frame clones here, not all; method: immunoSEQ multiplex PCR. The sample carries over 700,000 clones, roughly 15% recorded once. The TCR comes from a woman aged 18-29 years in good health. Sequenced input: naive CD4+ T cells from blood. This sequence joins TRBV7-9 and TRBJ1-1; possibly TRBD1 for D (5 bases). CDR3 nucleotide sequence: TGTGCCAGCAGCGAAGCGGGGGGAGCTTTCTTT. As protein: CASSEAGGAFF.